These 29 T cell receptor beta chains came from one sample sequenced in a study of Ad26.COV2.S vaccination and SARS-CoV-2 variants. Treatment noted: some 20 received Ad26.COV2.S at low or high dose, single or two shots; a few received placebo; per-sample allocation not given. Sampling took place 63 days after the first vaccine or placebo injection. Repertoires were generated with immunoSEQ multiplex PCR, while TCRdb's copy carries only in-frame clones and drops some. The repertoire holds a few hundred thousand clones, with roughly 84% as singletons. Source: peripheral blood, taken in a trial of Ad26.COV2.S vaccine versus placebo. These receptors were taken from a person aged 18-60 years who received the Ad26.COV2.S COVID-19 vaccine or a placebo.

The gene calls are TRBV4-2 and TRBJ2-3; 12 positions match TRBD2. Germline loops: CDR1 LGHNA, CDR2 YNFKEQ. The V segment lost 0 bases and the J segment 4 bases; nucleotides outside the gene matches: 20. This CDR3 is built from 22 residues. The CDR3 is CASSQDSLSGLAGGLAPDTQYF. In DNA, the CDR3 is TGTGCCAGCAGCCAAGATTCGCTTTCGGGGCTAGCGGGGGGGCTAGCCCCAGATACGCAGTATTTT.

This clone came up once. The chain has TRBV5-3 and TRBJ2-7; TRBD1 aligns across 9 bases. TRBV5-3 is designated an ORF whose function remains uncertain. With V trimmed by 4 bases and J by 4 bases, 6 bases remained unmatched. This CDR3 is built from 14 residues. CDR3 coding DNA: TGTGCCAGAAGCGTCGACAGGGGGTCATACGAGCAGTACTTC. Translating it yields CARSVDRGSYEQYF.

The chain uses TRBV13 and TRBJ1-2; D is undetermined. The V end lost 3 bases, the J end lost 2 bases, and 10 bases lay between the germline ends. This CDR3 spans 14 amino acids. The germline CDR1 and CDR2 sequences are PRHDT and FYEKMQ (reference sequence). CDR3 loop: CASSFYHPNYGYTF. The CDR3 DNA sequence: TGTGCCAGCAGCTTTTATCACCCGAACTATGGCTACACCTTC.

Comment on this clone: One end of the junction varies from germline; a read error may be responsible. This chain uses TRBV18 with TRBJ2-1, with 7 bases fitting TRBD1. The CDR3 is made up of 16 amino acids. The germline V gene encodes CDR1 KGHSH and CDR2 LQKENI. The CDR3 DNA reads TGTGCCAGCTCACCAACACAAGGGGGCTCCCACAATGAGCAGTTCTTC. The encoded protein is CASSPTQGGSHNEQFF.

This chain links TRBV3-1 (or the pseudogene TRBV3-2) with TRBJ2-3; D could derive from TRBD1 or TRBD2 (6 bases each). The germline V and J ends were trimmed by 3 bases and 4 bases, with 8 bases remaining between them. CDR3 length: 13 amino acids. The germline V gene has CDR1 LGHDT and CDR2 YNNKEL (reference sequence). In nucleotides, the CDR3 is TGTGCCAGCAGCCACGGGGGCGCAGATACGCAGTATTTT. As protein: CASSHGGADTQYF.

The rearrangement joins TRBV4-3 to TRBJ2-1; D is uncertain. The germline CDR1 and CDR2 sequences are LGHNA and YSLEER. This CDR3 is 13 amino acids long. Trimming stripped 0 bases from V and 8 bases from J, with 8 bases between. CDR3 in amino acids: CASSQEVRDEQFF. In DNA, the CDR3 is TGCGCCAGCAGCCAAGAGGTTCGGGATGAGCAGTTCTTC.

The chain is built from TRBV4-2 and TRBJ1-1; D gene ambiguous. Germline V gives CDR1 LGHNA, CDR2 YNFKEQ. The V and J ends lost 0 bases and 5 bases respectively, with 7 bases between them. There are 13 residues in the CDR3. The CDR3 DNA reads TGTGCCAGCAGCCAAGATGGAAAGACTGAAGCTTTCTTT. Amino acid sequence: CASSQDGKTEAFF.

This clone showed up just a few times. The chain links TRBV4-2 to TRBJ2-1, with D perhaps assigned TRBD1 or TRBD2 (6 bases each). The CDR3 runs to 14 residues. Germline V CDR1 and CDR2: LGHNA, YNFKEQ. The ends were cut back, 1 base at V and 5 bases at J, with 9 bases in the middle. CDR3 DNA: TGTGCCAGCAGCCAAGGGAGGGGGGACAATGAGCAGTTCTTC. It yields the protein CASSQGRGDNEQFF.

The gene calls are TRBV5-1 and TRBJ1-2; unclear D gene. The V gene's germline CDR1 is SGHRS and CDR2 YFSETQ. CDR3 size: 14 residues. V was cut by 0 bases and J by 5 bases, with 11 bases left in between. DNA for the CDR3: TGCGCCAGCAGCTTGGATCACAATACTTATGGCTACACCTTC. This encodes CASSLDHNTYGYTF.

The chain's CDR3 is CASSPRQGPGYTF. CDR3 DNA sequence: TGTGCCAGCAGCCCCCGACAGGGGCCTGGCTACACCTTC. The J gene is TRBJ1-2, the V gene TRBV13; TRBD1 matches 8 bases. V shed 5 bases, J shed 7 bases, and the junction held 6 bases outside the gene matches. Looked up from germline, CDR1 is PRHDT and CDR2 is FYEKMQ (reference sequence). The CDR3 spans 13 residues.

The chain is built from TRBV3-1 (or the pseudogene TRBV3-2) and TRBJ1-2, with no clear D. The ends were cut back, 6 bases at V and 4 bases at J, with 15 bases in the middle. This CDR3 is built from 14 residues. Germline V CDR1 and CDR2: LGHDT, YNNKEL (reference sequence). Here the CDR3 DNA reads TGTGCCAGCAGACCTTTAACAGATAGCTATGGCTACACCTTC. Protein sequence: CASRPLTDSYGYTF.

The genes are TRBV5-1 and TRBJ2-5; 8 bases map to TRBD1. The CDR3 length is 15 residues. Unmatched junction bases numbered 2, after V lost 0 bases and J lost 1 base. The germline V gene encodes CDR1 SGHRS and CDR2 YFSETQ. The CDR3 nucleotides are TGCGCCAGCAGCTTGGTCGGACAGGGCCAAGAGACCCAGTACTTC. Encoded protein: CASSLVGQGQETQYF. Full variable domain (remainder filled in from reference TRBV5-1 and TRBJ2-5): KAGVTQTPRYLIKTRGQQVTLSCSPISGHRSVSWYQQTPGQGLQFLFEYFSETQRNKGNFPGRFSGRQFSNSRSEMNVSTLELGDSALYLCASSLVGQGQETQYFGPGTRLLVL.

The chain links TRBV15 to TRBJ2-4; D unclear. Germline CDR1 reads LNHNV; CDR2 reads YYDKDF (reference sequence). Trimming took 8 bases from V and 8 from J, leaving 13 bases between them. The CDR3 consists of 12 residues. CDR3 DNA: TGTGCCACCGCTTTCGGAGCAGACATTCAGTACTTC. Translation: CATAFGADIQYF.

CDR3 bases: TGTGCCAGCAGCCTAGATGGACAGGGGTACGAGCAGTACTTC. It translates to CASSLDGQGYEQYF. The chain uses TRBV27 and TRBJ2-7, with 9 bases aligning to TRBD1. The J segment lost 4 bases and the V segment lost 6 bases, leaving 7 bases of the junction unmatched. The CDR3 is made up of 14 amino acids. Germline CDR1 reads MNHEY; CDR2 reads SMNVEV (reference sequence).

The chain couples TRBV5-4 to TRBJ1-2; weak D call: TRBD1 (6 bases). V dropped 0 bases and J dropped 8 bases, with 14 bases sitting between them. CDR3 size: 14 residues. CDR1 is SGHNT and CDR2 is YYREEE in the germline V gene (reference sequence). The CDR3 sequence: CASSLGQEIHGYTF. The CDR3 bases are TGTGCCAGCAGCTTGGGACAGGAGATACACGGCTACACCTTC.

This chain uses TRBV5-1 with TRBJ1-2; D may be TRBD1 (6 bases). Trimming took 3 bases from V and 6 from J, leaving 18 bases between them. The CDR3 length is 15 residues. The germline gives CDR1 SGHRS, CDR2 YFSETQ. The CDR3 nucleotides read TGCGCCAGCAGCTATACCACCGGGACAACTAATGGCTACACCTTC. It encodes CASSYTTGTTNGYTF.

This clone was detected only once. The J gene is TRBJ1-4, the V gene TRBV4-1, with D uncertain. Germline-derived CDR1 and CDR2 are MGHRA and YSYEKL. The CDR3 length is 17 residues. The V and J ends lost 0 bases and 4 bases respectively, with 15 bases between them. The CDR3 here is CASSQDLGVPVNEKLFF. The DNA of the CDR3 is TGCGCCAGCAGCCAAGATCTCGGGGTTCCGGTTAATGAAAAACTGTTTTTT.

V usage is TRBV13 and J usage is TRBJ2-1; TRBD2 aligns across 8 bases. The CDR3 loop spans 17 amino acids. V gave up 5 bases and J gave up 8 bases; unmatched junction bases: 17. Germline V lookup: CDR1 PRHDT, CDR2 FYEKMQ (reference sequence). CDR3 bases: TGTGCCAGCAGCCAGGTAGTGGAGGCGGGGGGAGGGGATGAGCAGTTCTTC. It codes for CASSQVVEAGGGDEQFF.

The chain links TRBV30 to TRBJ1-2; D is undetermined. CDR3 length equals 14 residues. CDR1 GTSNPN and CDR2 SVGIG come from the germline V gene (reference sequence). The ends were cut back, 0 bases at V and 1 base at J, with 9 bases in the middle. Written as DNA, the CDR3 is TGTGCCTGGAGTGTACTCGCGGATAACTATGGCTACACCTTC. Translated: CAWSVLADNYGYTF.

The genes are TRBV9 and TRBJ1-3; D not certain. CDR3 length equals 15 residues. V dropped 4 bases and J dropped 3 bases, with 14 bases sitting between them. The germline CDR1 and CDR2 sequences are SGDLS and YYNGEE. CDR3 coding DNA: TGTGCCAGCAGCTCGGGCCTCATGGTTGGAAACACCATATATTTT. Its translation is CASSSGLMVGNTIYF.

The chain is built from TRBV18 and TRBJ1-6; 8 positions match TRBD1. Germline V gene sequence: CDR1 KGHSH, CDR2 LQKENI. V trimming: 6 bases; J trimming: 5 bases; junction bases outside the gene matches: 9. The CDR3 covers 16 residues. CDR3 residues: CASSTRKTGDNSPLHF. The CDR3 DNA reads TGTGCCAGCTCTACCCGGAAGACAGGGGATAATTCACCCCTCCACTTT. Complete variable domain (other parts from reference TRBV18 and TRBJ1-6): NAGVMQNPRHLVRRRGQEARLRCSPMKGHSHVYWYRQLPEEGLKFMVYLQKENIIDESGMPKERFSAEFPKEGPSILRIQQVVRGDSAAYFCASSTRKTGDNSPLHFGNGTRLTVT.

This clone occurred once. V gene TRBV29-1 combines with J gene TRBJ2-4; a possible D gene is TRBD2 (5 bases). The CDR3 covers 14 residues. Germline V CDR1 and CDR2: SQVTM, ANQGSEA. Trimming took off 5 bases at V and 7 bases at J, with 18 bases between the two ends. This CDR3 is CSVKSDGRGNIQYF. CDR3 DNA: TGCAGCGTTAAGTCCGACGGCCGCGGGAACATTCAGTACTTC.

The V and J genes are TRBV5-1 and TRBJ1-2, with TRBD1 matching over 7 bases. The trim removed 1 base at V and 4 bases at J, leaving 7 bases unmatched. The CDR3 runs 15 residues. Germline V CDR1 and CDR2: SGHRS, YFSETQ. The CDR3 DNA reads as TGCGCCAGCAGCTTGAATGCAGGGGGGGCCTATGGCTACACCTTC. Its translation is CASSLNAGGAYGYTF.

This clone was counted a single time. Other nucleotide sequences in the sample specify the same CDR3. This chain connects TRBV18 to TRBJ2-7; 8 bases line up with TRBD1. The CDR3 runs 14 residues. CDR1 is KGHSH, CDR2 LQKENI, per germline. The V segment lost 6 bases and the J segment 0 bases; nucleotides outside the gene matches: 4. Here the CDR3 reads CASSPGTGSYEQYF. CDR3 sequence (DNA): TGTGCCAGCTCTCCCGGGACAGGCTCCTACGAGCAGTACTTC. The full variable domain, its missing parts supplied by reference TRBV18 and TRBJ2-7, is NAGVMQNPRHLVRRRGQEARLRCSPMKGHSHVYWYRQLPEEGLKFMVYLQKENIIDESGMPKERFSAEFPKEGPSILRIQQVVRGDSAAYFCASSPGTGSYEQYFGPGTRLTVT.

V and J are TRBV19 and TRBJ2-3; 11 nucleotides agree with TRBD2. The CDR3 has 16 residues. With 7 bases clipped from V and 2 bases from J, the junction kept 8 bases outside the gene matches. The V gene's germline CDR1 is LNHDA and CDR2 SQIVND (reference sequence). DNA for the CDR3: TGTGCCAGTAATCGGCTAGCGGGGGGTACCACAGATACGCAGTATTTT. This sequence encodes CASNRLAGGTTDTQYF. Based on the CDR3 plus reference TRBV19 and TRBJ2-3, the full variable domain is DGGITQSPKYLFRKEGQNVTLSCEQNLNHDAMYWYRQDPGQGLRLIYYSQIVNDFQKGDIAEGYSVSREKKESFPLTVTSAQKNPTAFYLCASNRLAGGTTDTQYFGPGTRLTVL.

The V and J genes are TRBV13 and TRBJ1-1; D is ambiguous. The CDR3 has 12 amino acids. Per the germline V gene, CDR1 is PRHDT and CDR2 is FYEKMQ (reference sequence). V was shortened by 8 bases and J by 0 bases, with 7 bases between the two germline ends. This CDR3 reads CASAGLNTEAFF. CDR3 in DNA: TGTGCCAGCGCGGGCTTGAACACTGAAGCTTTCTTT.

CDR3 residues: CASREQSYGYTF. The DNA for the CDR3 is TGTGCCAGCAGGGAGCAGAGCTATGGCTACACCTTC. The gene calls are TRBV28 and TRBJ1-2, with unresolved D. Trimming stripped 6 bases from V and 4 bases from J, with 9 bases between. CDR3 length: 12 residues. Per the germline V gene, CDR1 is MDHEN and CDR2 is SYDVKM.

The chain is built from TRBV3-1 (or the pseudogene TRBV3-2) and TRBJ1-2, with a weak D call TRBD1 (5 bases). The germline V gene encodes CDR1 LGHDT and CDR2 YNNKEL (reference sequence). This CDR3 spans 15 amino acids. V was trimmed by 5 bases and J by 0 bases, leaving 13 bases between them. The CDR3 protein is CASSSATGPNYGYTF. The CDR3, as DNA: TGTGCCAGCAGCTCCGCAACAGGTCCTAACTATGGCTACACCTTC.

This sequence joins TRBV12-3 or TRBV12-4 and TRBJ2-7; tentatively, D is TRBD1 (7 bases). This CDR3 is 13 amino acids long. Trimming removed 8 bases at V and 4 bases at J, with 15 bases between. CDR3 loop: CASGRTGRYEQYF. The CDR3 DNA reads as TGTGCCAGCGGGAGGACAGGCCGATACGAGCAGTACTTC.